The 3 T cell receptor beta chains below come from one sample, sequenced in a study of OX40 agonist ivuxolimab in advanced cancers. The method was immunoSEQ multiplex PCR; TCRdb's version includes in-frame clones alone and lacks a portion of them. The data show around 85,000 clones, 91% seen once. The source was CD4+ or CD8+ T cells sorted from blood, collected in a trial of the OX40 agonist ivuxolimab. The receptors stem from an adult with an advanced solid tumor such as melanoma, head and neck, liver or kidney cancer.

This sequence joins TRBV9 and TRBJ2-1; 7 bases are a match to TRBD2. The V and J ends lost 6 bases and 7 bases, in that order; junction bases with no gene match: 10. This CDR3 comprises 14 residues. CDR1 and CDR2 from the germline V gene are SGDLS and YYNGEE. CDR3 DNA sequence: TGTGCCAGCACAAAGGCTAGCGGAAAGAATGAGCAGTTCTTC. It is translated as CASTKASGKNEQFF.

The chain is built from TRBV6-5 and TRBJ1-2; 7 bases fit TRBD1. This CDR3 has 15 residues. Germline V lookup: CDR1 MNHEY, CDR2 SVGAGI. J lost 7 bases, V lost 2 bases, and 10 bases had no gene match. CDR3 region: CASSYEGRGWGGYTF. The CDR3 nucleotides read TGTGCCAGCAGTTACGAGGGCAGGGGGTGGGGTGGCTACACCTTC.

This clone has a single count. The gene calls are TRBV19 and TRBJ2-1; no firm D call. CDR1 is LNHDA, CDR2 SQIVND, per germline (reference sequence). V lost 7 bases to trimming and J lost 2 bases, with 12 bases between them. CDR3 length equals 14 residues. The CDR3 DNA is TGTGCCAGTACTACGGCTTCCGCCTACAATGAGCAGTTCTTC. It codes for CASTTASAYNEQFF. The full variable domain, its missing parts supplied by reference TRBV19 and TRBJ2-1, is DGGITQSPKYLFRKEGQNVTLSCEQNLNHDAMYWYRQDPGQGLRLIYYSQIVNDFQKGDIAEGYSVSREKKESFPLTVTSAQKNPTAFYLCASTTASAYNEQFFGPGTRLTVL.